A selection of T cell receptor beta chains follows, all from one sample in a study of cytomegalovirus exposure and HLA in healthy donors. TCRdb's table, derived via immunoSEQ multiplex PCR, lists solely in-frame clones and lacks some. The sample table includes tens of thousands of clones. The sequenced sample was PBMCs. These receptors all come from a man aged 50-59 years in good health and CMV-seropositive. Both conserved end residues are part of each CDR3. A D gene is named only where the DNA matches it firmly.

TRBJ1-3 | TRBV28 | NA | TGTGCCAGCAGTCTCGGTTCGGATCATGGCGAGGATTTT | CASSLGSDHGEDF
TRBJ1-1 | TRBV19 | NA | TGTGCCAGTAGTATAGGAGGTCAGCAGAACACTGAAGCTTTCTTT | CASSIGGQQNTEAFF
TRBJ1-5 | TRBV6-6 | NA | TGTGCCAGCAGTTACGTACCGGGGGGACCCCAGCCCCAGCATTTT | CASSYVPGGPQPQHF
TRBJ1-4 | TRBV9 | NA | TGTGCCAGCAGCGTAGCAGGGAATTCCCTTGAAAAACTGTTTTTT | CASSVAGNSLEKLFF
TRBJ1-2 | TRBV7-2 | NA | TGTGCCAGCAGCTTCACGGAGGGAATTCTTGGCTACACCTTC | CASSFTEGILGYTF
TRBJ2-2 | TRBV10-3 | NA | TGTGCCATTTCGGGAGCAGCTAGCACCGGGGAGCTGTTTTTT | CAISGAASTGELFF
TRBJ2-3 | TRBV5-4 | NA | TGTGCCAGCAGCTCGTACTCTAGCACAGATACGCAGTATTTT | CASSSYSSTDTQYF
TRBJ2-7 | TRBV11-2 | TRBD2 | TGTGCCAGCAGCTTAAATCGGGGGGATAACGAGCAGTACTTC | CASSLNRGDNEQYF
TRBJ1-4 | TRBV10-1 | TRBD1 | TGCGCCAGCAGCTGGGACAGCGATGAAAAACTGTTTTTT | CASSWDSDEKLFF
TRBJ1-5 | TRBV5-5 | TRBD1 | TGTGCCAGCAGCTTGTTTGGGACAGGTTTTCCGCAGCCCCAGCATTTT | CASSLFGTGFPQPQHF
TRBJ1-5 | TRBV9 | NA | TGTGCCAGCAGCGTGTCAGGGGGCAATCAGCCCCAGCATTTT | CASSVSGGNQPQHF
TRBJ2-3 | TRBV9 | TRBD2 | TGTGCCAGCAGCGTTCGCGGGAGGGGGGCAGATACGCAGTATTTT | CASSVRGRGADTQYF
TRBJ1-1 | TRBV18 | NA | TGTGCCAGCTCACCTCAAAGGGGCCGAGGGAACACTGAAGCTTTCTTT | CASSPQRGRGNTEAFF
TRBJ2-7 | TRBV7-2 | NA | TGTGCCAGCAGCTTAGAGCTGGGCCGCTACGAGCAGTACTTC | CASSLELGRYEQYF
TRBJ1-5 | TRBV4-3 | TRBD1 | TGCGCCAGCAGCCAGTGGACAGGGAGCAATCAGCCCCAGCATTTT | CASSQWTGSNQPQHF
TRBJ1-4 | TRBV30 | NA | TGTGCCTGGAGTTGGGAGGGGTGGGATGAAAAACTGTTTTTT | CAWSWEGWDEKLFF
TRBJ1-2 | TRBV6-5 | TRBD1 | TGTGCCAGCAGTACCACAGGGGGCCTTAACTATGGCTACACCTTC | CASSTTGGLNYGYTF
TRBJ2-1 | TRBV29-1 | TRBD2 | TGCAGCTCCAATCATTTTAGGGCGGGAGGACAAGGGAGGGAGCAGTTCTTC | CSSNHFRAGGQGREQFF
TRBJ1-1 | TRBV2 | NA | TGTGCCAGCACGCGGACAGCGAAAGCTTTCTTT | CASTRTAKAFF
TRBJ2-5 | TRBV7-7 | NA | TGTGCTAGCAGCTTAGCCGGTGAGGGGACCCAGTACTTC | CASSLAGEGTQYF
TRBJ1-2 | TRBV27 | NA | TGTGCCAGCAGTTTATCGGACAGCGCAAACTATGGCTACACCTTC | CASSLSDSANYGYTF
TRBJ2-4 | TRBV29-1 | TRBD2 | TGCAGCGTGACCGGGACTAGCGGGAGTGTGGGTCAAAACATTCAGTACTTC | CSVTGTSGSVGQNIQYF
TRBJ2-3 | TRBV4-3 | NA | TGCGCCAGCAGCCAAGTTCGAATGGGGGGATATGCAGATACGCAGTATTTT | CASSQVRMGGYADTQYF
TRBJ1-2 | TRBV30 | TRBD1 | TGTGCCTGGAGGTATCAGGGGGCTAAGTATGGCTACACCTTC | CAWRYQGAKYGYTF
TRBJ1-5 | TRBV10-3 | NA | TGTGCCATCAGAGAGGACCGGGGTCAGCCCCAGCATTTT | CAIREDRGQPQHF
TRBJ2-3 | TRBV10-1 | NA | TGCGCCAGCAGTTGGGCTGGTACAGATACGCAGTATTTT | CASSWAGTDTQYF
TRBJ2-5 | TRBV29-1 | TRBD1 | TGCAGCGTCCACAGGGGTGGGGAGACCCAGTACTTC | CSVHRGGETQYF
TRBJ2-7 | TRBV30 | TRBD1 | TGTGCCTGCGGGACAGGAGGAGCCTACGAGCAGTACTTC | CACGTGGAYEQYF
TRBJ1-3 | TRBV19 | NA | TGTGCCACCAGTATCGGAGGTCTTCGGAACACCATATATTTT | CATSIGGLRNTIYF
TRBJ1-1 | TRBV9 | NA | TGTGCCAGCAGCACCACAGGGAACACTGAAGCTTTCTTT | CASSTTGNTEAFF
TRBJ1-1 | TRBV5-1 | NA | TGCGCCAGCAGCCAGACGACGGGAAACACTGAAGCTTTCTTT | CASSQTTGNTEAFF
TRBJ2-2 | TRBV9 | TRBD2 | TGTGCCAGCAGCGTAGGCGGGAGGGTTCACGGGGAGCTGTTTTTT | CASSVGGRVHGELFF
TRBJ1-1 | TRBV5-1 | NA | TGCGCCAGCAGCGGTCAGGGTGGCGGCACTGAAGCTTTCTTT | CASSGQGGGTEAFF
TRBJ1-5 | TRBV18 | NA | TGTGCCAGCTCACCTGGGGAGGGTCAGCCCCAGCATTTT | CASSPGEGQPQHF
TRBJ1-4 | TRBV5-1 | NA | TGCGCCAGCAGCTTGAGAGACAGCTCAAATGAAAAACTGTTTTTT | CASSLRDSSNEKLFF
TRBJ2-7 | TRBV5-1 | NA | TGCGCCAGCAGCTTGGACAGGGTGGACGAGCAGTACTTC | CASSLDRVDEQYF
TRBJ2-2 | TRBV7-3 | TRBD2 | TGTGCCAGCAGGAATAGCGGGACGAGGGACACCGGGGAGCTGTTTTTT | CASRNSGTRDTGELFF
TRBJ2-3 | TRBV5-1 | TRBD1 | TGCGCCAGCAGCATCGACAGGGTGACAGATACGCAGTATTTT | CASSIDRVTDTQYF
TRBJ1-2 | TRBV7-2 | TRBD1 | TGTGCCAGCAGCCCTTATACGACAGGGATAGGGGGCTACACCTTC | CASSPYTTGIGGYTF
TRBJ2-5 | TRBV10-3 | NA | TGTGCCATCAGTGACAGGGTGCCAGAGACCCAGTACTTC | CAISDRVPETQYF
TRBJ1-2 | TRBV5-4 | TRBD1 | TGTGCCAGCAGCTTGAGACAGGGGGCCTATGGCTACACCTTC | CASSLRQGAYGYTF
TRBJ2-1 | TRBV18 | TRBD2 | TGTGCCAGCTCACCTACGGCAGGCGGGGGCTACAATGAGCAGTTCTTC | CASSPTAGGGYNEQFF
TRBJ2-1 | TRBV6-6 | NA | TGTGCCAGCAGTTCGCGACAGTCACTCTCCTACAATGAGCAGTTCTTC | CASSSRQSLSYNEQFF
TRBJ1-1 | TRBV19 | NA | TGTGCCAGTAGCCGACAGGTTATGAACACTGAAGCTTTCTTT | CASSRQVMNTEAFF
TRBJ2-3 | TRBV28 | NA | TGTGCCAGCAGTTCCCAGTACGATACGCAGTATTTT | CASSSQYDTQYF
TRBJ1-2 | TRBV9 | TRBD1 | TGTGCCAGCAGCCGGCTGGGGACAGGGGGCCTGAGTAGCTACACCTTC | CASSRLGTGGLSSYTF
TRBJ1-2 | TRBV28 | TRBD1 | TGTGCCAGCAGCTCTGGACAGGGCTATGGCTACACCTTC | CASSSGQGYGYTF
TRBJ1-1 | TRBV6-1 | NA | TGTGCCAGTTACCTTGAACTGGCTTTCTTT | CASYLELAFF
TRBJ2-7 | TRBV7-2 | NA | TGTGCCAGCAGCCTACGCTACGAGCAGTACTTC | CASSLRYEQYF
TRBJ2-1 | TRBV13 | TRBD2 | TGTGCCAGCACCCTCCTAGCGGGAGTAGGTGAGCAGTTCTTC | CASTLLAGVGEQFF
TRBJ1-2 | TRBV5-4 | NA | TGTGCCAGCAGCTTGTCGTCGGGGAAGTATGGCTACACCTTC | CASSLSSGKYGYTF
TRBJ2-2 | TRBV4-1 | NA | TGCGCCAGCAGCCGACAGAACACCGGGGAGCTGTTTTTT | CASSRQNTGELFF
TRBJ2-1 | TRBV9 | TRBD2 | TGTGCCAGCAGCGAGGGGCTAGCGGGATTGGTCTTC | CASSEGLAGLVF
TRBJ1-5 | TRBV19 | TRBD1 | TGTGCCAGTAGTACGACAGGGGGCAATCAGCCCCAGCATTTT | CASSTTGGNQPQHF
TRBJ2-5 | TRBV9 | TRBD1 | TGTGCCAGCAGCGTAGTAGGGGGCGAGACCCAGTACTTC | CASSVVGGETQYF
TRBJ1-4 | TRBV6-5 | TRBD1 | TGTGCCAGCAGTCGGACAGGTGGAAATGAAAAACTGTTTTTT | CASSRTGGNEKLFF
TRBJ1-2 | TRBV4-3 | NA | TGCGCCAGCAGCCCTTTGAAGGAGGCTAACTATGACCACACCTTC | CASSPLKEANYDHTF
TRBJ2-7 | TRBV4-2 | TRBD2 | TGTGCCAGCAGTCAGTGGGGGGAGGGACCCTACGAGCAGTACTTC | CASSQWGEGPYEQYF
TRBJ1-2 | TRBV19 | TRBD1 | TGTGCCAGTAGTATACAACAGGGGACGTATGGCTACACCTTC | CASSIQQGTYGYTF